The T cell receptor beta chain under discussion was sequenced for a study of cytomegalovirus exposure and HLA in healthy donors. PCR used 60 Vbeta primers and 13 Jbeta primers. The table came from immunoSEQ multiplex PCR; TCRdb's copy has only in-frame clones and leaves some out. The sample yields fewer than 120,000 clones, approximately 86% seen once. This CDR3 region has 15 residues. V lost 1 base and J 1 base, leaving 10 bases between the germline ends. Germline-derived CDR1 and CDR2 are SGHDN and FVKESK. This clone was detected a few times. Its antigen is not identified. Notes on the study in general: An analysis that was carried out later associated 15,000 to 20,000 TCR beta sequences with HLA alleles at 0.05 false discovery rate. Earlier results showed most TCR beta V segments being productive about 87% or about 30% of the time.

V gene TRBV14 combines with J gene TRBJ2-5; a possible D gene is TRBD2 (5 bases). This sequence originates from a man aged 35 to 55 in good health and CMV-seronegative. The sample taken for sequencing was PBMCs. In DNA, the CDR3 is TGTGCCAGCAGCCAAGTACTCGGGATCCAAGAGACCCAGTACTTC. Protein: CASSQVLGIQETQYF.